This is a list of T cell receptor beta chains from one sample in a study of blood T cell repertoires in COVID-19. Clones were sequenced by immunoSEQ multiplex PCR, and TCRdb holds only the in-frame ones, with some missing. The table lists about 94,000 clones, around 84% of them singletons. The sample was peripheral blood. Source of these receptors: a woman in her sixties or seventies in a cohort sampled during active or convalescent COVID-19. The CDR3 runs from the conserved cysteine through the conserved F or W. D genes are given only for firm matches. Not every row has a clone size; where given, it reads once, few, many or a size class.

TRBJ2-7,.,TRBV5-6,TRBD2,CASSLLAGGTYREQYF,TGTGCCAGCAGCTTACTAGCGGGAGGCACTTACCGGGAGCAGTACTTC
TRBJ2-1,.,TRBV5-1,TRBD2,CASSFLAGGPAGRNEQFF,TGCGCCAGCAGCTTCTTAGCGGGAGGGCCCGCCGGACGAAATGAGCAGTTCTTC
TRBJ1-2,once,TRBV5-6,TRBD1,CASSKDPLTGVPFF,TGTGCCAGCAGCAAAGACCCGTTGACAGGGGTCCCCTTCTTC
TRBJ1-6,.,TRBV5-5,TRBD1,CASSLGGQGNSPLHF,TGTGCCAGCAGCTTGGGGGGACAGGGGAATTCACCCCTCCACTTT
TRBJ1-3,.,TRBV5-4,.,CASSLDPSAGNTIYF,TGTGCCAGCAGCTTGGATCCCTCGGCTGGAAACACCATATATTTT
TRBJ2-7,few,TRBV20-1,.,CSASLRRGAFPYEQYF,TGCAGTGCTAGTCTTAGACGGGGGGCCTTTCCCTACGAGCAGTACTTC
TRBJ2-5,.,TRBV24-1,TRBD1,CATSEATGGRETQYF,TGTGCCACCAGTGAAGCCACAGGGGGACGCGAGACCCAGTACTTC
TRBJ1-1,.,TRBV11-1,TRBD1,CATLAGTGIVNTEAFF,TGTGCCACCCTAGCCGGGACAGGGATCGTAAACACTGAAGCTTTCTTT
TRBJ1-2,.,TRBV4-1,.,CASSQEVSRGSYGYTF,TGCGCCAGCAGCCAAGAAGTAAGCAGGGGCTCCTATGGCTACACCTTC
TRBJ2-3,.,TRBV16,.,CASSQSQRTDTQYF,TGTGCCAGCAGCCAATCACAGCGCACAGATACGCAGTATTTT
TRBJ2-3,few,TRBV4-1,TRBD2,CASSQGLAGGRTDTQYF,TGCGCCAGCAGCCAAGGACTAGCGGGAGGACGCACAGATACGCAGTATTTT
TRBJ2-7,once,TRBV11-2,.,CASSPATGLYEQYF,TGTGCCAGCAGCCCCGCGACAGGTTTATACGAGCAGTACTTC
TRBJ2-3,.,TRBV9,TRBD2,CASSVGGRAGTDTQYF,TGTGCCAGCAGCGTAGGGGGGAGGGCCGGTACAGATACGCAGTATTTT
TRBJ1-2,.,TRBV5-1,.,CASSTGGLEGYTF,TGCGCCAGCAGCACGGGGGGGCTAGAGGGCTACACCTTC
TRBJ2-1,.,TRBV11-1,.,CASSTGPVDEQFF,TGTGCCAGCAGCACAGGCCCGGTTGATGAGCAGTTCTTC
TRBJ1-2,.,TRBV5-4,TRBD1,CASSSVGTGVRYTF,TGTGCCAGCAGTTCAGTAGGGACAGGGGTCCGCTACACCTTC
TRBJ2-2,few,TRBV19,TRBD2,CASTRTSGTGELFF,TGTGCCAGTACCCGGACTAGCGGGACCGGGGAGCTGTTTTTT
TRBJ2-3,.,TRBV2,TRBD2,CASRQTSGRSDTQYF,TGTGCCAGCAGGCAAACTAGCGGGAGATCGGATACGCAGTATTTT
TRBJ2-5,.,TRBV18,TRBD1,CASSPGQAMEETQYF,TGTGCCAGCTCACCGGGACAGGCGATGGAGGAGACCCAGTACTTC
TRBJ2-2,.,TRBV9,TRBD1,CASSLRTGDNTGELFF,TGTGCCAGCAGCCTCCGGACAGGGGACAACACCGGGGAGCTGTTTTTT
TRBJ2-1,.,TRBV10-3,.,CAISDQGRDSYNEQFF,TGTGCCATCAGTGACCAGGGTAGGGACTCCTACAATGAGCAGTTCTTC
TRBJ2-2,.,TRBV5-4,TRBD1,CASSGDSFGELFF,TGTGCCAGCAGCGGGGACAGCTTCGGGGAGCTGTTTTTT
TRBJ2-5,.,TRBV5-8,.,CASSVGLRETQYF,TGTGCCAGCAGCGTCGGACTGCGGGAGACCCAGTACTTC
TRBJ1-1,.,TRBV29-1,.,CSVLGDPKNTEAFF,TGCAGCGTGTTAGGGGATCCAAAGAACACTGAAGCTTTCTTT
TRBJ2-2,.,TRBV9,.,CASSVGPGDRVTGELFF,TGTGCCAGCAGCGTAGGGCCAGGGGATCGGGTCACCGGGGAGCTGTTTTTT
TRBJ1-1,.,TRBV6-5,.,CASTMKRGSGEAFF,TGTGCCAGCACCATGAAAAGGGGGTCTGGGGAAGCTTTCTTT
TRBJ1-5,.,TRBV6-6,TRBD1,CASRDRGSPNQPQHF,TGTGCCAGCAGGGACAGGGGCTCACCCAATCAGCCCCAGCATTTT
TRBJ2-6,.,TRBV18,TRBD1,CASSKGQGAGANVLTF,TGTGCCAGCTCAAAGGGACAGGGGGCTGGGGCCAACGTCCTGACTTTC
TRBJ1-1,.,TRBV3-1/TRBV3-2,.,CASSQVQGRTEAFF,TGTGCCAGCAGCCAAGTACAGGGACGCACTGAAGCTTTCTTT
TRBJ1-2,.,TRBV6-5,TRBD1,CASSYLGQGIRGYTF,TGTGCCAGCAGCTACCTTGGACAGGGGATAAGGGGCTACACCTTC
TRBJ2-3,.,TRBV4-1,.,CASSHNRGATDTQYF,TGCGCCAGCAGCCACAACCGGGGGGCAACAGATACGCAGTATTTT
TRBJ2-7,.,TRBV6-1,.,CASSERLADEQYF,TGTGCCAGCAGTGAACGCCTAGCAGACGAGCAGTACTTC
TRBJ2-3,.,TRBV24-1,.,CATSAPGGAQGTDTQYF,TGTGCCACCAGTGCCCCGGGGGGCGCGCAGGGCACAGATACGCAGTATTTT
TRBJ1-5,.,TRBV28,.,CATQGPISQPQHF,TGTGCCACCCAGGGGCCCATTAGTCAGCCCCAGCATTTT
TRBJ1-1,.,TRBV6-1,.,CASSEVGGGISTEAFF,TGTGCCAGCAGTGAAGTGGGGGGTGGGATATCTACTGAAGCTTTCTTT
TRBJ2-5,few,TRBV7-8,TRBD2,CASSLSLAGGSDQETQYF,TGTGCCAGCAGCCTGAGTCTAGCGGGGGGGTCTGACCAAGAGACCCAGTACTTC
TRBJ2-2,.,TRBV7-7,.,CASSPARSNTGELFF,TGTGCTAGCAGCCCAGCGAGGTCGAACACCGGGGAGCTGTTTTTT
TRBJ1-4,.,TRBV19,.,CASSNQARGEKLFF,TGTGCCAGTAGTAATCAAGCACGGGGTGAAAAACTGTTTTTT
TRBJ1-2,.,TRBV6-1,.,CASSDRGRTNYGYTF,TGTGCCAGCAGTGACAGGGGCCGAACTAACTATGGCTACACCTTC
TRBJ1-5,.,TRBV2,.,CASSEDFSNQPQHF,TGTGCCAGCAGTGAGGACTTTAGCAATCAGCCCCAGCATTTT
TRBJ1-1,.,TRBV3-1/TRBV3-2,.,CASSPQTSGEAFF,TGTGCCAGCAGCCCACAGACAAGCGGTGAAGCTTTCTTT
TRBJ2-3,.,TRBV11-2,TRBD2,CASSLDLWGGTSTDTQYF,TGTGCCAGCAGCTTAGATCTTTGGGGGGGGACTAGCACAGATACGCAGTATTTT
TRBJ1-1,.,TRBV11-2,TRBD1,CASSFRTGLSEAFF,TGTGCCAGCAGCTTCCGGACAGGCCTTTCAGAAGCTTTCTTT
TRBJ1-6,.,TRBV13,.,CASSHFGGLNSPLHF,TGTGCCAGCAGCCACTTCGGAGGGCTCAATTCACCCCTCCACTTT
TRBJ1-5,.,TRBV28,.,CASNRGGEGHQPQHF,TGTGCCAGCAACCGCGGTGGGGAGGGGCATCAGCCCCAGCATTTT